This T cell receptor beta chain was retrieved from a study of T cell changes during pregnancy in multiple sclerosis. Clones were sequenced by immunoSEQ multiplex PCR, and TCRdb holds only the in-frame ones, with some missing. The sample has about 100,000 clones, almost 95% seen once; the top ten hold 0.9%. Trimming removed 5 bases from V and 0 bases from J, with 14 bases in between. Germline values: CDR1 SGHTS, CDR2 YDEGEE. The CDR3 is made up of 16 amino acids. The TCR sequence derives from a female donor with multiple sclerosis, enrolled in a pregnancy study. The chain carries TRBV5-8 and TRBJ1-4; D might be TRBD1 (5 bases). Sequenced here: peripheral blood, sampled before pregnancy. The CDR3 bases are TGTGCCAGCAGTTTAATGACAGCTGCAACTAATGAAAAACTGTTTTTT. It is translated as CASSLMTAATNEKLFF. Full variable domain (remainder filled in from reference TRBV5-8 and TRBJ1-4): EAGVTQSPTHLIKTRGQQATLRCSPISGHTSVYWYQQALGLGLQFLLWYDEGEERNRGNFPPRFSGRQFPNYSSELNVNALELEDSALYLCASSLMTAATNEKLFFGSGTQLSVL.